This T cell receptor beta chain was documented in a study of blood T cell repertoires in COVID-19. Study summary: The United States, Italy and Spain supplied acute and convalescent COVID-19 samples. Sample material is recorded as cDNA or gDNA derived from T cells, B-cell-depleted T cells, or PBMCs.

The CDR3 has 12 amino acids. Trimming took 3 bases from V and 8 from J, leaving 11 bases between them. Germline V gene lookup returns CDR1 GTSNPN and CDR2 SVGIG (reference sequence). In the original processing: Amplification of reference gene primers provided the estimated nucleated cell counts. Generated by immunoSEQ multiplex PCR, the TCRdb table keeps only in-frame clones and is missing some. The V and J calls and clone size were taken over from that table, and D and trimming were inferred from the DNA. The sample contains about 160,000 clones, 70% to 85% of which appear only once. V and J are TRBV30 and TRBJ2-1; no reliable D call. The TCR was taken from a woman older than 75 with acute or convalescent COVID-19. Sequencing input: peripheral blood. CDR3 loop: CAWSPLRYEQFF. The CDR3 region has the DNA TGTGCCTGGAGCCCCTTGCGTTATGAGCAGTTCTTC.